Described below is a single TCR beta chain sequence and its context. Its antigen is not identified. V was shortened by 6 bases and J by 4 bases, with 15 bases between the two germline ends. This CDR3 comprises 14 residues. Germline assignment: CDR1 MNHEY and CDR2 SVGEGT. These data come from a study of T-cell reconstitution after alpha-beta-depleted transplantation in children. Study outcomes and limitations: Several hundred expanded graft clones reportedly were the source of alpha-beta T cells about two months after transplant.

The authors prepared the TCRbeta library with unique molecular identifiers. MiXCR, run by TCRdb on the PCR reads, gives a single entry per CDR3 protein. The table shows 800,000 to 1,000,000 distinct CDR3 sequences, with roughly 29% occurring only once. Source: PBMCs, mostly from graft donor cells, taken 360 days after TCRalphabeta/CD19-depleted stem cell transplant. This clonotype was sampled from a boy under three years old who had a stem cell transplant for SCID, so the T cells may come from the graft donor. V is TRBV6-2 or TRBV6-3 and J is TRBJ1-1, with D tentatively TRBD1 (6 bases). The CDR3 nucleotides read TGTGCCAGCAGGACCAGGGGATTGGGCACTGAAGCTTTCTTT. Translation: CASRTRGLGTEAFF.